These 9 T cell receptor beta chains originate from one sample sequenced in a study of blood T cell repertoires in COVID-19. The repertoire was sequenced with immunoSEQ multiplex PCR; TCRdb's copy has only in-frame clones and lacks some. The sample shows hundreds of thousands of clones, approximately 86% of them seen only once. What was sequenced was peripheral blood. Every receptor here comes from a young man with active or convalescent COVID-19.

The V and J genes are TRBV18 and TRBJ2-1; 8 bases line up with TRBD2. The CDR3 is 16 amino acids. CDR1 and CDR2 from the germline V gene are KGHSH and LQKENI. Losses at the gene ends were 0 bases for V and 10 bases for J; bases not matched to a gene: 11. CDR3 amino acids: CASSPPKATSVAEQFF. CDR3 sequence (DNA): TGTGCCAGCTCACCACCTAAAGCGACTAGCGTGGCGGAGCAGTTCTTC.

V gene TRBV6-5 combines with J gene TRBJ1-2; 8 bases map to TRBD1. Germline V gives CDR1 MNHEY, CDR2 SVGAGI. The CDR3 is made up of 13 amino acids. V shed 6 bases, J shed 4 bases, and the junction held 4 bases outside the gene matches. The CDR3: CASRQGAFYGYTF. For the CDR3, the DNA is TGTGCCAGCAGGCAGGGGGCTTTCTATGGCTACACCTTC.

The chain combines TRBV28 with TRBJ2-6, with D possibly being TRBD2 (5 bases). CDR1 and CDR2 from the germline V gene are MDHEN and SYDVKM. This CDR3 comprises 15 residues. Trimming stripped 5 bases from V and 0 bases from J, with 8 bases between. DNA for the CDR3: TGTGCCAGCAGTGGCCGGGGCTCTGGGGCCAACGTCCTGACTTTC. As protein: CASSGRGSGANVLTF.

The V call is TRBV9, the J call TRBJ1-1; 9 nucleotides line up with TRBD1. Losses at the gene ends were 0 bases for V and 7 bases for J; bases not matched to a gene: 1. Looked up from germline, CDR1 is SGDLS and CDR2 is YYNGEE. The CDR3 contains 13 residues. CDR3 coding DNA: TGTGCCAGCAGCGTAGGGACAGGGGTTGAAGCTTTCTTT. Its protein is CASSVGTGVEAFF.

The chain joins TRBV5-1 to TRBJ2-1; 10 bases are a match to TRBD2. CDR1 and CDR2 from the germline V gene are SGHRS and YFSETQ. The CDR3 is 15 residues long. Germline trimming cut 2 bases from V and 8 bases from J; bases unmatched to any gene: 7. As DNA, the CDR3 is TGCGCCAGCAGCTTCCAAGCGGGGGGGCCCCATGAGCAGTTCTTC. Translation: CASSFQAGGPHEQFF. The variable domain in full, with the rest retrieved from reference TRBV5-1 and TRBJ2-1, is KAGVTQTPRYLIKTRGQQVTLSCSPISGHRSVSWYQQTPGQGLQFLFEYFSETQRNKGNFPGRFSGRQFSNSRSEMNVSTLELGDSALYLCASSFQAGGPHEQFFGPGTRLTVL.

This chain connects TRBV28 to TRBJ1-1, with a weak D call TRBD1 (5 bases). Per germline, CDR1 MDHEN and CDR2 SYDVKM. CDR3 length: 13 residues. V lost 3 bases to trimming and J lost 1 base, with 6 bases between them. The CDR3 loop is CASSFDRNTEAFF. The CDR3 nucleotides read TGTGCCAGCAGTTTCGACAGGAACACTGAAGCTTTCTTT.

The gene calls are TRBV3-1 (or the pseudogene TRBV3-2) and TRBJ2-1; maybe TRBD2 (6 bases). The CDR3 consists of 19 residues. Germline values: CDR1 LGHDT, CDR2 YNNKEL (reference sequence). The germline V and J ends were trimmed by 0 bases and 9 bases, with 27 bases remaining between them. CDR3 coding DNA: TGTGCCAGCAGCCAAGAAATTGTGTCGGGAGATTTAGGTTCTCGTGAGCAGTTCTTC. Amino acids: CASSQEIVSGDLGSREQFF.

The V call is TRBV6-5, the J call TRBJ1-1; D gene ambiguous. Germline loops: CDR1 MNHEY, CDR2 SVGAGI. The CDR3 runs to 16 residues. Trimming removed 2 bases from V and 0 bases from J, with 13 bases in between. CDR3 sequence: CASSYRRAPLNTEAFF. The DNA for the CDR3 is TGTGCCAGCAGTTACCGGCGGGCACCTTTGAACACTGAAGCTTTCTTT.

The CDR3 sequence: CASSVDRTPAGEQFF. CDR3 coding DNA: TGTGCCAGCAGCGTAGACAGGACCCCCGCAGGTGAGCAGTTCTTC. The chain links TRBV9 to TRBJ2-1, with D tentatively TRBD1 (5 bases). The CDR3 sequence is 15 residues long. Germline-derived CDR1 and CDR2 are SGDLS and YYNGEE. The V gene lost 0 bases and the J gene lost 9 bases, with 16 bases spanning the gap. The whole variable domain, filled in from reference TRBV9 and TRBJ2-1, reads DSGVTQTPKHLITATGQRVTLRCSPRSGDLSVYWYQQSLDQGLQFLIQYYNGEERAKGNILERFSAQQFPDLHSELNLSSLELGDSALYFCASSVDRTPAGEQFFGPGTRLTVL.